The T cell receptor (beta chain) described here comes from a study of blood T cell repertoires in COVID-19. Study context: In each case, the material was cDNA or gDNA derived from T cells, B-cell-depleted T cells, or PBMCs.

V lost 4 bases, J lost 4 bases, and 15 bases lay in between. CDR1 SGHRS and CDR2 YFSETQ come from the germline V gene. The CDR3 has 15 amino acids. In the authors' workflow: By means of reference gene primer amplification, nucleated cell counts were estimated. Sequencing used immunoSEQ multiplex PCR; TCRdb keeps in-frame clones, though not all of them. The V and J calls and clone size were taken over from that table, and D and trimming were inferred from the DNA. This table holds about 120,000 clones, 87% found once. This clonotype originated in a woman aged 70 to 79 with acute or convalescent COVID-19. The V and J genes are TRBV5-1 and TRBJ1-5; D is possibly TRBD1 (6 bases). Source material: peripheral blood. The CDR3 DNA is TGCGCCAGCAGCGAGGGGGGGAGGCTAAATCAGCCCCAGCATTTT. Amino acids: CASSEGGRLNQPQHF.